The entry that follows covers one TCR beta chain sequence. Its target is unknown. These data originate in a study of human CD8 memory T cell subsets. CDR3 size: 14 residues. Per the germline V gene, CDR1 is MNHEY and CDR2 is SVGEGT. Libraries targeted TCR beta using 5' RACE with UMIs. As handled by the study authors: Individual TCR beta libraries contained between roughly 2,600 and 20,000 functional CDR3 beta clonotypes each. From its re-call of the 5' RACE reads, TCRdb lists each CDR3 protein once, without DNA. What appears here as the V and J calls and clone size reflects TCRdb's work, not the paper's. This table holds approximately 5,700 distinct CDR3 sequences. Notes on the study in general: Stem-like memory T cells and precursor exhausted T cells had repertoires whose mutual overlap was minimal.

The clonotype comes from a human donor in good health. The chain links TRBV6-2 or TRBV6-3 to TRBJ1-5; the TCRdb D gene call, TRBD1, has no DNA to confirm it. Specimen: CD8+ T cells from PBMCs. The CDR3: CASSPGWIYQPQHF.